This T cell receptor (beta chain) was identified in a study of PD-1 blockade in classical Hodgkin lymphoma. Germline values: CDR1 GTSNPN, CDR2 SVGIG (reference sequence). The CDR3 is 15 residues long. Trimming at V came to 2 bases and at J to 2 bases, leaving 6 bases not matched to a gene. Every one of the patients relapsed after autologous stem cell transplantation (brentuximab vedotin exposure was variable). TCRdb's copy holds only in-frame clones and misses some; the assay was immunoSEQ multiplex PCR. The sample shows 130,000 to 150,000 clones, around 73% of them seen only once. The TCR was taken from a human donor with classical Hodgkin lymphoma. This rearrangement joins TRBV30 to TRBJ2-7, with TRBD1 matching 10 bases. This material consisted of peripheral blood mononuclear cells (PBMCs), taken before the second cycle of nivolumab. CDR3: CAWSLGQGVAYEQYF. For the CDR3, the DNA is TGTGCCTGGAGTCTAGGACAGGGGGTAGCCTACGAGCAGTACTTC. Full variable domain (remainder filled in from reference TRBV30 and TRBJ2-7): SQTIHQWPATLVQPVGSPLSLECTVEGTSNPNLYWYRQAAGRGLQLLFYSVGIGQISSEVPQNLSASRPQDRQFILSSKKLLLSDSGFYLCAWSLGQGVAYEQYFGPGTRLTVT.